A selection of T cell receptor beta chains follows, all from one sample in a study of T cell repertoires in aging, cancer and after chemotherapy. TCRdb re-derived calls from the multiplex PCR reads in MiXCR, one entry per CDR3 protein. The data contain over 10,000 distinct CDR3 sequences, over 20% of them singletons. Sequenced: blood. The receptor source for this set is a human donor in good health. The CDR3 runs from the conserved cysteine through the conserved F or W. Fields, in order: CDR3 DNA, CDR3 protein, J gene, clone size, V gene, D gene. A D gene is named only where the DNA matches it firmly. Size is stated for part of the rows, as once, few or many counts, or as a class when the clone is expanded.

DNA: TGTGCCAGCAGTCCCACTAGCGGTGGCACAGATACGCAGTATTTT
CDR3: CASSPTSGGTDTQYF
J: TRBJ2-3
size: NA
V: TRBV12-3/TRBV12-4
D: TRBD2

DNA: TGCGCCAGCCCCGGGGGTATCTTCTCGGTCGAGCAGTACTTC
CDR3: CASPGGIFSVEQYF
J: TRBJ2-7
size: NA
V: TRBV10-1
D: NA

DNA: TGTGCCAGCAGTACCAGCCATGGAGATGGCTACACCTTC
CDR3: CASSTSHGDGYTF
J: TRBJ1-2
size: medium-sized
V: TRBV6-5
D: NA

DNA: TGTGCCACCGGGAGGGATCGGTTCACGGGTGAGCAGTTCTTC
CDR3: CATGRDRFTGEQFF
J: TRBJ2-1
size: NA
V: TRBV15
D: TRBD2

DNA: TGTGCCAGCAGCTTTGTAGTCGAGGTTGTCAAAGAGACCCAGTACTTC
CDR3: CASSFVVEVVKETQYF
J: TRBJ2-5
size: few
V: TRBV7-9
D: NA

DNA: TGTGCCTGGAATAGAGTCCTCTACACCTTT
CDR3: CAWNRVLYTF
J: TRBJ1-2
size: NA
V: TRBV30
D: NA

DNA: TGTGCCAGCAGCGAAGACCGCATGAACACTGAAGCTTTCTTT
CDR3: CASSEDRMNTEAFF
J: TRBJ1-1
size: NA
V: TRBV12-1
D: NA

DNA: TGTGCCAGCTCACCCCCAGGAGGGGGCGTGAAGACCCAGTACTTC
CDR3: CASSPPGGGVKTQYF
J: TRBJ2-5
size: NA
V: TRBV5-6
D: NA

DNA: TGTGCCAGTAGTATAGGTGGACAGGGCCCCTACGAGCAGTACTTC
CDR3: CASSIGGQGPYEQYF
J: TRBJ2-7
size: many
V: TRBV19
D: TRBD1

DNA: TGCAGTGCTAGAGGACTAGAGGGGTTTTACGAGCAGTACTTC
CDR3: CSARGLEGFYEQYF
J: TRBJ2-7
size: NA
V: TRBV20-1
D: NA

DNA: TGTGCCAGCAGCGTAGAGTGGCAGGGGGCGAACAATGAGCAGTTCTTC
CDR3: CASSVEWQGANNEQFF
J: TRBJ2-1
size: NA
V: TRBV6-5
D: TRBD1

DNA: TGTGCCAGCACCCGAGGGGGGGGGGGGTCTGGAAACACCATATATTTT
CDR3: CASTRGGGGSGNTIYF
J: TRBJ1-3
size: few
V: TRBV7-2
D: NA

DNA: TGTGCCAGCGATCAGACTGGTCGCTACACCTTC
CDR3: CASDQTGRYTF
J: TRBJ1-2
size: few
V: TRBV28
D: NA

DNA: TGCGCCAGCAGCAATAGCGGGGGGTACACAGATACGCAGTATTTT
CDR3: CASSNSGGYTDTQYF
J: TRBJ2-3
size: few
V: TRBV4-3
D: TRBD2

DNA: TGTGCCAGCGGGAAGATAAACACTGAAGCTTTCTTT
CDR3: CASGKINTEAFF
J: TRBJ1-1
size: NA
V: TRBV5-6
D: NA

DNA: TGCAGCGCGATAGGGACAGGGCTCAATCAGCCCCAGCATTTT
CDR3: CSAIGTGLNQPQHF
J: TRBJ1-5
size: medium-sized
V: TRBV29-1
D: TRBD1

DNA: TGTGCCAGTAGTAGCAGGTGGTTTTCTGGAAACACCATATATTTT
CDR3: CASSSRWFSGNTIYF
J: TRBJ1-3
size: NA
V: TRBV19
D: NA

DNA: TGTGCCAGCAGCTTTGAGCTCCCCCAAGAGACCCAGTACTTC
CDR3: CASSFELPQETQYF
J: TRBJ2-5
size: few
V: TRBV11-2
D: NA

DNA: TGTGCCAGCAATTCGGCTAGCGGGGGAAGAGGGGAGCTGTTTTTT
CDR3: CASNSASGGRGELFF
J: TRBJ2-2
size: NA
V: TRBV7-3
D: TRBD2

DNA: TGTGCCAGCAGTGATGAACGCGGGGGGGGTAATGAAAAACTGTTTTTT
CDR3: CASSDERGGGNEKLFF
J: TRBJ1-4
size: many
V: TRBV6-1
D: NA

DNA: TGTGCCAGCAGCCAAAAGACAGGGTTGGGTCAGCCCCAGCATTTT
CDR3: CASSQKTGLGQPQHF
J: TRBJ1-5
size: NA
V: TRBV27
D: TRBD1

DNA: TGCAGTGCTAACAATGAGCAGTTCTTC
CDR3: CSANNEQFF
J: TRBJ2-1
size: medium-sized
V: TRBV20-1
D: NA